This paragraph covers one T cell receptor beta chain sequence. The record originates from a study of blood T cells in healthy people across ages. This CDR3 contains 14 residues. Germline CDR1 and CDR2: DFQATT and SNEGSKA (reference sequence). The V gene end was trimmed by 6 bases and the J gene end by 3 bases; junction bases not matched to a gene: 10. A second 7 to 11 cycle PCR used barcoded and J-beta primers. TCRdb reanalysed the 5' RACE reads using MiXCR and keeps one entry per CDR3 protein. The table has approximately 1.5 million distinct CDR3 sequences, about 42% seen once; the top ten hold about 4%.

V is TRBV20-1 and J is TRBJ2-5, with 7 bases lining up with TRBD2. The sequence was obtained from a woman aged 18-29 years in good health. The sample was blood. The CDR3 loop reads CSANFPSGKETQYF. For the CDR3, the DNA is TGCAGTGCAAACTTTCCTAGCGGTAAAGAGACCCAGTACTTC.